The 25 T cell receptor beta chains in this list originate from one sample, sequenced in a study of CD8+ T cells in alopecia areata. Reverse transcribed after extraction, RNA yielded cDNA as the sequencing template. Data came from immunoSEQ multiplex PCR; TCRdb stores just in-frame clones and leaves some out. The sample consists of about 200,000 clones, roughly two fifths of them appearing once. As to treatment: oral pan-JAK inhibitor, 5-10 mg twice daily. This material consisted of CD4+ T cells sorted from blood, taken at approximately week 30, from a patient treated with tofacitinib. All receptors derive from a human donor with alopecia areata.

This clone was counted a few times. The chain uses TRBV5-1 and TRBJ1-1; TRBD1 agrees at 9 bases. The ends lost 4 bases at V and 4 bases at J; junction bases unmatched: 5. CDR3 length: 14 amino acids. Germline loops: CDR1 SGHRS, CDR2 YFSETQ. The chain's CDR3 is CASSRTGGFTEAFF. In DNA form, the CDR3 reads TGCGCCAGCAGCAGAACAGGGGGCTTCACTGAAGCTTTCTTT.

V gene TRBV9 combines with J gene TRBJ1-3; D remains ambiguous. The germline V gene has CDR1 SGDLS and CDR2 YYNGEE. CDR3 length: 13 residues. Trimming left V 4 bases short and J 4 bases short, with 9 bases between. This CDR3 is CASSPQAGNTIYF. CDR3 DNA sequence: TGTGCCAGCAGCCCCCAGGCAGGAAACACCATATATTTT.

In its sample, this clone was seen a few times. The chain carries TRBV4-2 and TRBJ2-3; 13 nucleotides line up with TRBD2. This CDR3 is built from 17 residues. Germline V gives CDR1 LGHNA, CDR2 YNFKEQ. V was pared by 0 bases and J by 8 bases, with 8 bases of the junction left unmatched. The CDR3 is CASSQEGTSGVRGTQYF. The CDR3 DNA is TGTGCCAGCAGCCAAGAGGGGACTAGCGGGGTGCGGGGTACGCAGTATTTT.

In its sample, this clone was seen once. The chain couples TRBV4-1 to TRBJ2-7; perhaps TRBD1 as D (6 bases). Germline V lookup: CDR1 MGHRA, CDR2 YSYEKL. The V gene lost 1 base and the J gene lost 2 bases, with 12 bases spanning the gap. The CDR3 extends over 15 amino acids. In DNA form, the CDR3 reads TGCGCCAGCAGCCAAGCGGGGCAGGGGACCTACGAGCAGTACTTC. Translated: CASSQAGQGTYEQYF.

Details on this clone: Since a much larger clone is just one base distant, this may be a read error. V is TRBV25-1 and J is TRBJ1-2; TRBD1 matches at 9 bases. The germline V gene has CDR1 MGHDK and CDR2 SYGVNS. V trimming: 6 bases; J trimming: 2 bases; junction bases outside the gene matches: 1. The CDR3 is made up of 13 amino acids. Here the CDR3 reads CASRGTGNYGYTF. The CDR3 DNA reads TGTGCCAGCAGGGGGACAGGGAACTATGGCTACACCTTC.

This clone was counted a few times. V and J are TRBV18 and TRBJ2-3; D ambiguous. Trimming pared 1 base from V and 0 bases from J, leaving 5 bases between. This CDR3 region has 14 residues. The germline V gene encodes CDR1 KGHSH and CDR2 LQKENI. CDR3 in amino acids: CASSPRQSTDTQYF. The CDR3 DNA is TGTGCCAGCTCACCACGGCAGAGCACAGATACGCAGTATTTT.

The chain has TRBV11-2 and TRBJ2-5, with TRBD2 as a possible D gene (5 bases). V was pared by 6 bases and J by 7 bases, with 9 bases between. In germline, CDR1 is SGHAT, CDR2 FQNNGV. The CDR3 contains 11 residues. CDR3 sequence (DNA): TGTGCCAGCAGTCCCGAGGGGACCCAGTACTTC. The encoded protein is CASSPEGTQYF.

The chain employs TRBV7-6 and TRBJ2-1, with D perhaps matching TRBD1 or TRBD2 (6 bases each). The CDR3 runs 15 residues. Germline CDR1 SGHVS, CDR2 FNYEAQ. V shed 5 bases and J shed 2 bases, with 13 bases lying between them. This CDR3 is CASSRSGAAYNEQFF. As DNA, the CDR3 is TGTGCCAGCAGCCGCTCGGGGGCCGCCTACAATGAGCAGTTCTTC.

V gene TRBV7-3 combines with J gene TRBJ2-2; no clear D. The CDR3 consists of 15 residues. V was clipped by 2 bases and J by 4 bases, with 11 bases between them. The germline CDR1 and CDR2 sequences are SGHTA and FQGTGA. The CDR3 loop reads CASSLSWDITGELFF. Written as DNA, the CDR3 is TGTGCCAGCAGCTTATCCTGGGATATCACCGGGGAGCTGTTTTTT.

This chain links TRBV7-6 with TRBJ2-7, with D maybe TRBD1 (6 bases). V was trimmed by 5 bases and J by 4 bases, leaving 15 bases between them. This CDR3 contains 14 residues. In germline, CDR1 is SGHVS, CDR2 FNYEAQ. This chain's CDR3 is CASSATGNGYEQYF. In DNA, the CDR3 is TGTGCCAGCAGCGCCACAGGGAATGGGTACGAGCAGTACTTC.

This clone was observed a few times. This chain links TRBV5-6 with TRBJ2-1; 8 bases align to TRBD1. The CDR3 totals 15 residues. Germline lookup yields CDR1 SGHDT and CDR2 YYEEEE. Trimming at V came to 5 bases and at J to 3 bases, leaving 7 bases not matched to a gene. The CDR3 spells CASSLTDRDYNEQFF. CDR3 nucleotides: TGTGCCAGCAGTCTAACGGACAGGGACTACAATGAGCAGTTCTTC.

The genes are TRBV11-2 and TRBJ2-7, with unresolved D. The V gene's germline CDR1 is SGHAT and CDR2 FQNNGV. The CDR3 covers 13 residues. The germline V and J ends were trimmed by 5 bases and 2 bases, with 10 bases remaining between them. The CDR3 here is CASSPTPTYEQYF. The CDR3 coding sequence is TGTGCCAGCAGCCCGACACCGACCTACGAGCAGTACTTC.

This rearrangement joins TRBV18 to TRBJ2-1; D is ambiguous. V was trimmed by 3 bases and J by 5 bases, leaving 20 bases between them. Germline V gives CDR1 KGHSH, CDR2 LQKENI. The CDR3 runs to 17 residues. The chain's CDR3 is CASSPRLPSLMDNEQFF. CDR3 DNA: TGTGCCAGCTCACCCCGTTTACCAAGTTTAATGGACAATGAGCAGTTCTTC.

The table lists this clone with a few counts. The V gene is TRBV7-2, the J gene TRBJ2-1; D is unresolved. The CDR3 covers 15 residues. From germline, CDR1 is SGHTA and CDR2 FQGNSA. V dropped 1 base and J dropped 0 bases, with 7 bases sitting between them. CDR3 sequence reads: CASSLGSLSYNEQFF. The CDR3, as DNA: TGTGCCAGCAGCTTAGGGAGCCTCTCCTACAATGAGCAGTTCTTC. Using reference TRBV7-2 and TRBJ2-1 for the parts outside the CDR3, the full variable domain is GAGVSQSPSNKVTEKGKDVELRCDPISGHTALYWYRQSLGQGLEFLIYFQGNSAPDKSGLPSDRFSAERTGGSVSTLTIQRTQQEDSAVYLCASSLGSLSYNEQFFGPGTRLTVL.

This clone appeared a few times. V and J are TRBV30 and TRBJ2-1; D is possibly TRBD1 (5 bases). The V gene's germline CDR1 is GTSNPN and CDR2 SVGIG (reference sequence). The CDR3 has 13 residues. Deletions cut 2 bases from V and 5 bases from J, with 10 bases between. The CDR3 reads CAWSLLQDNEQFF. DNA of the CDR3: TGTGCCTGGAGTTTATTACAGGACAATGAGCAGTTCTTC.

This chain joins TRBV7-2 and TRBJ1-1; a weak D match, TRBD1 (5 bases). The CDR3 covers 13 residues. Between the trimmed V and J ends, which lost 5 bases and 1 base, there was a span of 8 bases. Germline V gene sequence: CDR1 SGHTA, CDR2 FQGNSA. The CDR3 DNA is TGTGCCAGCAGCACACAGGAGAACACTGAAGCTTTCTTT. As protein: CASSTQENTEAFF.

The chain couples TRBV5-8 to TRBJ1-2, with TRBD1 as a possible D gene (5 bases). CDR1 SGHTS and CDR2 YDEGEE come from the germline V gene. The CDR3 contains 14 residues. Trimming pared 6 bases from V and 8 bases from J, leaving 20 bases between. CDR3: CASIQQEAGRGYTF. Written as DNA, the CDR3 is TGTGCCAGCATTCAACAGGAGGCAGGGAGAGGCTACACCTTC. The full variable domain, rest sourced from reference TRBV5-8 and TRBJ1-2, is EAGVTQSPTHLIKTRGQQATLRCSPISGHTSVYWYQQALGLGLQFLLWYDEGEERNRGNFPPRFSGRQFPNYSSELNVNALELEDSALYLCASIQQEAGRGYTFGSGTRLTVV.

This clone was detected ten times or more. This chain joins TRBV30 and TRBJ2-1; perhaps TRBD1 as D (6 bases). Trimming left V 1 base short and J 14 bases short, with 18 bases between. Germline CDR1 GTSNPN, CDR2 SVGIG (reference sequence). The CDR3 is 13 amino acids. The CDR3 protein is CAWSAPGVPGKFF. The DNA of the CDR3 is TGTGCCTGGAGTGCTCCAGGGGTCCCCGGAAAGTTCTTC.

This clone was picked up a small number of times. The CDR3 protein is CAWSTLDRGGNQPQHF. CDR3 nucleotide sequence: TGTGCCTGGAGTACCCTGGACAGGGGTGGGAATCAGCCCCAGCATTTT. This chain links TRBV30 with TRBJ1-5; 9 bases are a match to TRBD1. The V gene end was trimmed by 2 bases and the J gene end by 4 bases; junction bases not matched to a gene: 9. This CDR3 comprises 16 residues. CDR1 is GTSNPN and CDR2 is SVGIG in the germline V gene (reference sequence). The complete variable domain, with remaining parts taken from reference TRBV30 and TRBJ1-5, reads SQTIHQWPATLVQPVGSPLSLECTVEGTSNPNLYWYRQAAGRGLQLLFYSVGIGQISSEVPQNLSASRPQDRQFILSSKKLLLSDSGFYLCAWSTLDRGGNQPQHFGDGTRLSIL.

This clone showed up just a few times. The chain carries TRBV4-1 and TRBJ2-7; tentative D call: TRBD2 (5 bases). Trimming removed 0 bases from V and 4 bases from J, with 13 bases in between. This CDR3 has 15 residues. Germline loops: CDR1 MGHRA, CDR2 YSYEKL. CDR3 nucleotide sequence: TGCGCCAGCAGCCAAGAGGGCCGGGGAGAATACGAGCAGTACTTC. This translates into CASSQEGRGEYEQYF.

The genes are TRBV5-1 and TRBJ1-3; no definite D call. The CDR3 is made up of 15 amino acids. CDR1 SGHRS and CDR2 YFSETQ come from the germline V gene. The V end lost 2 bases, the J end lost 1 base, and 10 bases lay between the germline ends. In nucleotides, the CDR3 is TGCGCCAGCAGCTTACCAAGGGAATCTGGAAACACCATATATTTT. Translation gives CASSLPRESGNTIYF.

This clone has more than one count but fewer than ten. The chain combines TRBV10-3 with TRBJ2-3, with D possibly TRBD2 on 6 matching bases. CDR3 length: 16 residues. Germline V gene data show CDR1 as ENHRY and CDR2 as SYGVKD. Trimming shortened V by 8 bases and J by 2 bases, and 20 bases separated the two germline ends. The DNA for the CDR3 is TGTGCCATCGCGGGGTCCAGGACTCTAAACACAGATACGCAGTATTTT. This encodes CAIAGSRTLNTDTQYF.

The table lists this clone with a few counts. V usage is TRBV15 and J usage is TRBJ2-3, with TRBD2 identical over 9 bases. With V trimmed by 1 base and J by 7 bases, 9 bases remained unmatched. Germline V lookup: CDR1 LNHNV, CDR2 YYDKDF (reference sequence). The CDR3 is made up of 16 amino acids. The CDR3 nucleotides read TGTGCCACCAGCAGAGTTCTAGCGGGATTACAAAATACGCAGTATTTT. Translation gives CATSRVLAGLQNTQYF.

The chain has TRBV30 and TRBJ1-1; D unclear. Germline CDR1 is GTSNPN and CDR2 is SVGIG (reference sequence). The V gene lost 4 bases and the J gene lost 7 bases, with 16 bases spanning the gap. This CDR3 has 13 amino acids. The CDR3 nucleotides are TGTGCCTGGATGGTCAGAAATTCGGTTGAAGCTTTCTTT. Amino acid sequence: CAWMVRNSVEAFF. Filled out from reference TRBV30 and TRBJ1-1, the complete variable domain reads SQTIHQWPATLVQPVGSPLSLECTVEGTSNPNLYWYRQAAGRGLQLLFYSVGIGQISSEVPQNLSASRPQDRQFILSSKKLLLSDSGFYLCAWMVRNSVEAFFGQGTRLTVV.

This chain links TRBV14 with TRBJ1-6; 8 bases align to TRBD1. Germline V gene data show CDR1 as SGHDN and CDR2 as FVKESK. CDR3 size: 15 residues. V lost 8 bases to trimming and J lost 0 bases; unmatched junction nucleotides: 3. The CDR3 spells CASAGGGSYNSPLHF. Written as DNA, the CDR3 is TGTGCCAGCGCAGGGGGCGGCTCCTATAATTCACCCCTCCACTTT.